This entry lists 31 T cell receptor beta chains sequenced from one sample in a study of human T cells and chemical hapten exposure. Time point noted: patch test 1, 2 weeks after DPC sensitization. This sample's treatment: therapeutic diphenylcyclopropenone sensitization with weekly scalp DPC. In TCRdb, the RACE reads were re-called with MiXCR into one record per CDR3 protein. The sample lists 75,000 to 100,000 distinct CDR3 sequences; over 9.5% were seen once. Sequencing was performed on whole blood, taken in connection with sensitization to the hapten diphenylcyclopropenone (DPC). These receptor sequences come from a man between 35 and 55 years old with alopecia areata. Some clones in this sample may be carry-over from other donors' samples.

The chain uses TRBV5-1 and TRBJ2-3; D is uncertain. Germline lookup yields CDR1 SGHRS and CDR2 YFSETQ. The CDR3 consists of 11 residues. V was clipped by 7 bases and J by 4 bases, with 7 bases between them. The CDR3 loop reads CASFGADTQYF. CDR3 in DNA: TGCGCCAGCTTTGGGGCAGATACGCAGTATTTT.

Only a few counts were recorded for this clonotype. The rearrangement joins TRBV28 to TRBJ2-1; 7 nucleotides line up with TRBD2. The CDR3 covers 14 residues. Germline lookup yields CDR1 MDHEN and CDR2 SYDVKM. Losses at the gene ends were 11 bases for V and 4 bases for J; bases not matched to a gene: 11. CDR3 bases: TGTGCCTTGGCGGGGCTAGCGGAGTACAATGAGCAGTTCTTC. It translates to CALAGLAEYNEQFF.

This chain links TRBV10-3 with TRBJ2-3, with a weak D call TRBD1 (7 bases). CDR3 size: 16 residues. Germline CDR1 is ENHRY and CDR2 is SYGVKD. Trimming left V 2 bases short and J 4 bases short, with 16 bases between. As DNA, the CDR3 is TGTGCCATCAGTGAGCTGGGCGGAGGGGGCCCAGATACGCAGTATTTT. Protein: CAISELGGGGPDTQYF.

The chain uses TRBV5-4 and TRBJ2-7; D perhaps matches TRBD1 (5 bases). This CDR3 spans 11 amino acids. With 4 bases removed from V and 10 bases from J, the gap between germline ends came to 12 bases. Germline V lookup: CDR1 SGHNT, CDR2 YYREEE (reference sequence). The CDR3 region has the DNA TGTGCCAGCAGCACCAACAGGATACAGTACTTC. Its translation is CASSTNRIQYF. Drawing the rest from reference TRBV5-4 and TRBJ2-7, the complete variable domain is ETGVTQSPTHLIKTRGQQVTLRCSSQSGHNTVSWYQQALGQGPQFIFQYYREEENGRGNFPPRFSGLQFPNYSSELNVNALELDDSALYLCASSTNRIQYFGPGTRLTVT.

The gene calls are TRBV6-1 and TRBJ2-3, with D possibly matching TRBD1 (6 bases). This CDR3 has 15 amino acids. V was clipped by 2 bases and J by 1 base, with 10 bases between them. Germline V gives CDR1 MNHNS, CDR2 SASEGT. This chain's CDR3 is CASSEQRTGTDTQYF. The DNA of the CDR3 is TGTGCCAGCAGTGAACAGCGGACAGGCACAGATACGCAGTATTTT.

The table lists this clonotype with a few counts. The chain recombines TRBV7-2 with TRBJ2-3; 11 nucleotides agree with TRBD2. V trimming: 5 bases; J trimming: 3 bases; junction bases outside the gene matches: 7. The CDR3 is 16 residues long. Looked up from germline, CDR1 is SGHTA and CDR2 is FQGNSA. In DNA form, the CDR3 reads TGTGCCAGCAGCCGACTAGCGGGATACGAAACAGATACGCAGTATTTT. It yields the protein CASSRLAGYETDTQYF.

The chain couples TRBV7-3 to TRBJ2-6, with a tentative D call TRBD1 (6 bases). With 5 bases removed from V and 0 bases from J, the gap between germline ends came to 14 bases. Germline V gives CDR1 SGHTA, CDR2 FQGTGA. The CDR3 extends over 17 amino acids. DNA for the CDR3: TGTGCCAGCAGCGTCACAGGGTCCTCCTCTGGGGCCAACGTCCTGACTTTC. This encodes CASSVTGSSSGANVLTF.

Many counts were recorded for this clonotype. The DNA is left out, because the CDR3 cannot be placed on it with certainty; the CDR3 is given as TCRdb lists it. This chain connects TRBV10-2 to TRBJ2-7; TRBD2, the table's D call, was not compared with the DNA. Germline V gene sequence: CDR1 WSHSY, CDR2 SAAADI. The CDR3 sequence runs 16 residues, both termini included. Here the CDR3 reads CASSESLVAGGSGYHF.

CDR3 in amino acids: CASSLRGGAGGDIQYF. The DNA for the CDR3 is TGCGCCAGCAGCTTGCGGGGAGGAGCGGGAGGAGACATTCAGTACTTC. The rearrangement links TRBV5-1 to TRBJ2-4, with 9 bases matching TRBD2. With 1 base clipped from V and 8 bases from J, the junction kept 10 bases outside the gene matches. The CDR3 is made up of 16 amino acids. CDR1 is SGHRS and CDR2 is YFSETQ in the germline V gene.

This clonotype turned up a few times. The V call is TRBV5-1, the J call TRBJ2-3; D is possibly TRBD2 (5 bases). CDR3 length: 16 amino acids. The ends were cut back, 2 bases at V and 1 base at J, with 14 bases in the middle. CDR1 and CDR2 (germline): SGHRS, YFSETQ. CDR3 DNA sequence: TGCGCCAGCAGCTTTGTAGCGCAAGGAGGCACAGATACGCAGTATTTT. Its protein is CASSFVAQGGTDTQYF. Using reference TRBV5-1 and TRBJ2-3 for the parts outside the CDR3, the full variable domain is KAGVTQTPRYLIKTRGQQVTLSCSPISGHRSVSWYQQTPGQGLQFLFEYFSETQRNKGNFPGRFSGRQFSNSRSEMNVSTLELGDSALYLCASSFVAQGGTDTQYFGPGTRLTVL.

The CDR3 DNA is TGTGCCAGCAGCAGGGCCGCCTATGGCTACACCTTC. Translation gives CASSRAAYGYTF. V usage is TRBV12-3 or TRBV12-4 and J usage is TRBJ1-2; possible D gene TRBD1, 5 bases. The germline V and J ends were trimmed by 6 bases and 4 bases, with 9 bases remaining between them. The CDR3 is 12 residues long.

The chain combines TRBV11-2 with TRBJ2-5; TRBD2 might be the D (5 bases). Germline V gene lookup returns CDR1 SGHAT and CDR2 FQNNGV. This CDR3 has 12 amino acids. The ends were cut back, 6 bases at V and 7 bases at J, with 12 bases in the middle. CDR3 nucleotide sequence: TGTGCCAGCAGATACTCTCGGGGGACCCAGTACTTC. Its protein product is CASRYSRGTQYF.

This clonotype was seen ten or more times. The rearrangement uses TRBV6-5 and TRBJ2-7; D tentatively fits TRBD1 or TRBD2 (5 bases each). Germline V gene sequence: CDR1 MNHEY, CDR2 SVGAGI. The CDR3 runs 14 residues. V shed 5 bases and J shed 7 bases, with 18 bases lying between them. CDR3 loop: CASSPGDGLREQYF. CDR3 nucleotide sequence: TGTGCCAGCAGTCCTGGGGACGGCCTCCGGGAGCAGTACTTC.

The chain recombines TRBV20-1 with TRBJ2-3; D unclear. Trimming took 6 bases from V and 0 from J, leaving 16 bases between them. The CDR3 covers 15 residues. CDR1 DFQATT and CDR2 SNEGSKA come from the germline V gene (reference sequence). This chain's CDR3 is CSAPNTKHSTDTQYF. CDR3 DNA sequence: TGCAGTGCCCCAAACACTAAACATAGCACAGATACGCAGTATTTT.

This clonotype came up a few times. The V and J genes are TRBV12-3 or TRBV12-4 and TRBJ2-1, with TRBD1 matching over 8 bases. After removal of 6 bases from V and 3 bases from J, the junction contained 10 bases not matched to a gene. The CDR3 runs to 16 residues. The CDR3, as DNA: TGTGCCAGCAGCCTTGGACAGGGTGTGAGCTACAATGAGCAGTTCTTC. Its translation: CASSLGQGVSYNEQFF.

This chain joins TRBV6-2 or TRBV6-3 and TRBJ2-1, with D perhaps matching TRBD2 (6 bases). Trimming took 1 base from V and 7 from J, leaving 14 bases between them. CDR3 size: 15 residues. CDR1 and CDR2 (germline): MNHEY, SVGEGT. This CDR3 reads CASSYFAGPGNEQFF. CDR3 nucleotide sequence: TGTGCCAGCAGTTACTTTGCGGGACCTGGGAATGAGCAGTTCTTC.

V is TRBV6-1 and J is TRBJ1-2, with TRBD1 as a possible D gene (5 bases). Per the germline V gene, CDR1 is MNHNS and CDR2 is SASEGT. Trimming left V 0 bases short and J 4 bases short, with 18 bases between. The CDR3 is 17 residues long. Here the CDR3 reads CASSEAPAVLGGYGYTF. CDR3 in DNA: TGTGCCAGCAGTGAAGCCCCGGCCGTCTTGGGGGGCTATGGCTACACCTTC.

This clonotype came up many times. In DNA, the CDR3 is TGTGCCAGCAGCCTTGGAGTGGATGAGCAGTTCTTC. This translates into CASSLGVDEQFF. The chain uses TRBV3-1 and TRBJ2-1; D is uncertain. Germline assignment: CDR1 LGHDT and CDR2 YNNKEL (reference sequence). This CDR3 is 12 amino acids long. Trimming shortened V by 4 bases and J by 8 bases, and 9 bases separated the two germline ends.

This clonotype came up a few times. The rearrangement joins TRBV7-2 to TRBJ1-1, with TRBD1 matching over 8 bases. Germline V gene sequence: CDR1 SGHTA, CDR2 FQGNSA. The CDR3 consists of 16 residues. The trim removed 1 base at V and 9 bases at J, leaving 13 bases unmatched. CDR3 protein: CASSLGRGGGQGKAFF. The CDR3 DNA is TGTGCCAGCAGCTTAGGACGGGGGGGAGGACAGGGTAAAGCTTTCTTT. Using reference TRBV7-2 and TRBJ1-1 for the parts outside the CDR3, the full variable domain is GAGVSQSPSNKVTEKGKDVELRCDPISGHTALYWYRQSLGQGLEFLIYFQGNSAPDKSGLPSDRFSAERTGGSVSTLTIQRTQQEDSAVYLCASSLGRGGGQGKAFFGQGTRLTVV.

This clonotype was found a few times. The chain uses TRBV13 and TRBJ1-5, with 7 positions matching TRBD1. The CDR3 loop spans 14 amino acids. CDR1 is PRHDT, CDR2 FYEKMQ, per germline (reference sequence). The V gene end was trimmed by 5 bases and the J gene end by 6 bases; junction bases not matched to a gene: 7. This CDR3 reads CASSPGGGSQPQHF. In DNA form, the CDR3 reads TGTGCCAGCAGCCCAGGGGGGGGTAGTCAGCCCCAGCATTTT.

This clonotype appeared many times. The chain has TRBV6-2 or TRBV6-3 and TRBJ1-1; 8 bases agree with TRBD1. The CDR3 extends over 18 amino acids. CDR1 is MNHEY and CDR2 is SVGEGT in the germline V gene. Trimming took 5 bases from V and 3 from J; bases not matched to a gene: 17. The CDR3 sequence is CASSQPTQMTGDDTEAFF. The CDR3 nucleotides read TGTGCCAGCAGTCAACCAACACAGATGACAGGGGATGACACTGAAGCTTTCTTT.

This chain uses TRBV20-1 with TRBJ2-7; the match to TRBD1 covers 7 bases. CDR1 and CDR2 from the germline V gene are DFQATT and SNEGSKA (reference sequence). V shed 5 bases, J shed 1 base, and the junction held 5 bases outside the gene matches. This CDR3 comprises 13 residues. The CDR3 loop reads CSAFGQVSYEQYF. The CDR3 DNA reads TGCAGTGCTTTTGGACAGGTGTCCTACGAGCAGTACTTC.

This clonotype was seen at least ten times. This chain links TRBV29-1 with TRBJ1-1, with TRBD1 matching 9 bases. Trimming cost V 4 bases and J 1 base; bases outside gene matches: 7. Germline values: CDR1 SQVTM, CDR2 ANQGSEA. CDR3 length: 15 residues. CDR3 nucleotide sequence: TGCAGCGTTGTTCGAAGGACAGGGGCGAACACTGAAGCTTTCTTT. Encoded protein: CSVVRRTGANTEAFF.

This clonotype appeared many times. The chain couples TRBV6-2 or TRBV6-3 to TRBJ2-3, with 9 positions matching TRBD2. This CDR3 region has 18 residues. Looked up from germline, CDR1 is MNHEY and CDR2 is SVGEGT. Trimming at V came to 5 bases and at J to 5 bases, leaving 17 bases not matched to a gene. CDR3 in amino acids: CASSPRGGSGRSEDTQYF. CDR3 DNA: TGTGCCAGCAGTCCCCGGGGGGGTAGCGGGAGATCGGAAGATACGCAGTATTTT.

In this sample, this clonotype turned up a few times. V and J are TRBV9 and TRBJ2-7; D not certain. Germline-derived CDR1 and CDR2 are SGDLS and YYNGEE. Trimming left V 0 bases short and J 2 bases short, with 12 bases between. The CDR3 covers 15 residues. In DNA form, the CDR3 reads TGTGCCAGCAGCGTAGTGCCCGGTGGCCCCTACGAGCAGTACTTC. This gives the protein CASSVVPGGPYEQYF.

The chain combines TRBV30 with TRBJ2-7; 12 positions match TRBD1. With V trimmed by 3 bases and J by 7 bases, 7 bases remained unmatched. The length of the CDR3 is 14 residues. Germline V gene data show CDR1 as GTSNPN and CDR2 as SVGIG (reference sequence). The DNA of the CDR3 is TGTGCCTGGAGCCGGGACAGGGGGCACGGGGAGCAGTACGTC. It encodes CAWSRDRGHGEQYV.

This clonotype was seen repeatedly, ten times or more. CDR3 in amino acids: CASSVVRGGRLGELFF. CDR3 DNA sequence: TGTGCCAGCAGCGTAGTACGCGGCGGTCGACTCGGGGAGCTGTTTTTT. This rearrangement joins TRBV9 to TRBJ2-2; D uncertain. This CDR3 is built from 16 residues. The germline V gene has CDR1 SGDLS and CDR2 YYNGEE. The V gene lost 0 bases and the J gene lost 7 bases, with 16 bases spanning the gap.

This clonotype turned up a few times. CDR3 in DNA: TGTGCCAGCAGCCCTTCTAAATATGAGGACAAGGGGGGGGTTTCGGGCAATCAGCCCCAGCATTTT. Its protein is CASSPSKYEDKGGVSGNQPQHF. The gene calls are TRBV14 and TRBJ1-5; D might be TRBD1 (6 bases). CDR1 SGHDN and CDR2 FVKESK come from the germline V gene. V lost 4 bases and J lost 2, with 33 bases in between. This CDR3 is 22 amino acids long.

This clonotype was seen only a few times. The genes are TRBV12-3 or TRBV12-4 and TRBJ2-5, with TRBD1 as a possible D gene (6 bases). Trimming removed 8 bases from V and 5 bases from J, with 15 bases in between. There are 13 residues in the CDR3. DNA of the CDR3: TGTGCCAGCTCCCCGAGGGGGAAGGAGACCCAGTACTTC. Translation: CASSPRGKETQYF.

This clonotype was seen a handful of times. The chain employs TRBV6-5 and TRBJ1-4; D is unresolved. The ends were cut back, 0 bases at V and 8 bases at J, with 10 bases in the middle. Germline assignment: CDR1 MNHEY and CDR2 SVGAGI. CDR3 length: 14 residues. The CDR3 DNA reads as TGTGCCAGCAGTTACTCGACTGCCCAGGAAAAACTGTTTTTT. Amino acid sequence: CASSYSTAQEKLFF.

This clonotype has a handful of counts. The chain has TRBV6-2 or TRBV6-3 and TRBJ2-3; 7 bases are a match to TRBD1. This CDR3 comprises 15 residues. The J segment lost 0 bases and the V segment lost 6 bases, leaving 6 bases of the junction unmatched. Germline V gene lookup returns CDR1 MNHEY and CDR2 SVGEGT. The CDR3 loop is CASRRDSSSTDTQYF. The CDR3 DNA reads TGTGCCAGCAGGAGGGACAGCTCTAGCACAGATACGCAGTATTTT.